A selection of T cell receptor beta chains follows, all from one sample in a study of T cell clonotyping in hematopoietic cell transplantation. Sequencing was performed with immunoSEQ multiplex PCR; in TCRdb, only in-frame clones are kept and a portion is missing. The sample shows 7,000 to 8,500 clones, more than 90% of them seen only once. The sample in question was PBMCs, obtained 30 days after allogeneic stem cell transplant. Receptor source: a male patient in his 40s who had an allogeneic stem cell transplant from a related donor, so the T cells may come from the graft donor. Some clones in this sample may be carry-over from other donors' samples. The CDR3 runs from the conserved cysteine through the conserved F or W. The order of the fields is D gene, clone size, V gene, J gene, CDR3 DNA, CDR3 protein. A D gene is named only where the DNA matches it firmly. Clone size is given for some rows only: seen once, a few or many times, or a class if the clone is expanded.

-	-	TRBV19	TRBJ1-5	TGTGCCAGTAGCGCCGGGGATCCCCAGCATTTT	CASSAGDPQHF
-	-	TRBV28	TRBJ1-2	TGTGCCAGCAGTCTGACACGGGCAGGCTACACCTTC	CASSLTRAGYTF
TRBD1	-	TRBV5-4	TRBJ1-2	TGTGCCAGCAGTAGAGACAGGGTGGCTAACGGCTACACCTTC	CASSRDRVANGYTF
-	once	TRBV28	TRBJ1-2	TGTGCCAGCAGTTTTCGGGGTAACTATGGCTACACCTTC	CASSFRGNYGYTF
TRBD2	-	TRBV11-3	TRBJ2-7	TGTGCCAGCAGCTTAGAGGGACTAGCGGGAGTATACGAGCAGTACTTC	CASSLEGLAGVYEQYF
-	-	TRBV29-1	TRBJ2-3	TGCAGCGCCGAAGGGGAAAACGGGGTTAGCACAGATACGCAGTATTTT	CSAEGENGVSTDTQYF
TRBD1	-	TRBV2	TRBJ1-2	TGTGCCACCACAGGGGACAACTATGGCTACACCTTC	CATTGDNYGYTF
TRBD1	-	TRBV4-3	TRBJ1-5	TGCGCCAGCAGCCAAGACGGACAGGGGCATCAGCCCCAGCATTTT	CASSQDGQGHQPQHF
-	once	TRBV2	TRBJ1-2	TGTGCCAGCAGTGAAGCTCGTTATGGCTACACCTTC	CASSEARYGYTF
-	-	TRBV12-1	TRBJ2-3	TGTGCCAGCAGCTCAGGACTAGCGGGGGTGGATACGCAGTATTTT	CASSSGLAGVDTQYF
-	-	TRBV20-1	TRBJ1-1	TGCAGTGCTAGGGGTGGCCCTGAAGCTTTCTTT	CSARGGPEAFF
-	-	TRBV7-9	TRBJ1-4	TGTGCCAGCAGCTTAGCGTCCGGGGCCGAAAAACTGTTTTTT	CASSLASGAEKLFF
-	-	TRBV27	TRBJ2-5	TGTGCCAGCAGTTCTCCCCAGGGTGGGGGGGAGACCCAGTACTTC	CASSSPQGGGETQYF
-	-	TRBV27	TRBJ1-2	TGTGCCAGCAGATTTGCGGAATCCTATGGCTACACCTTC	CASRFAESYGYTF
-	-	TRBV29-1	TRBJ2-5	TGCAGCGTTGACTCGGGCGGAGAGACCCAGTACTTC	CSVDSGGETQYF
-	-	TRBV4-1	TRBJ1-2	TGCGCCAGCAGCCAAGGTCCAGGGCACCCGGGCGGCTACACCTTC	CASSQGPGHPGGYTF
TRBD2	-	TRBV7-2	TRBJ2-1	TGTGCCAGCAGTAGGGCGGGGGGGCAATTTGAGCAGTTCTTC	CASSRAGGQFEQFF
-	once	TRBV28	TRBJ2-5	TGTGCCAGCAGTCCCCGGACAGTAAGAGAAGAGACCCAGTACTTC	CASSPRTVREETQYF
-	-	TRBV19	TRBJ1-2	TGTGCCAGTAGCCGTTCTGCTTCCCGGGGCAGGAATAACTATGGCTACACCTTC	CASSRSASRGRNNYGYTF
-	-	TRBV5-8	TRBJ1-2	TGTGCCAGCAGCTTTTTCTCGATGGGGGGGAACTATGGCTACACCTTC	CASSFFSMGGNYGYTF
-	-	TRBV9	TRBJ1-2	TGTGCCAGCAGCCCCGGAGCTTGGCCCTACACCTTC	CASSPGAWPYTF
-	-	TRBV9	TRBJ1-2	TGTGCCAGCAGCGTAGGGTCGGGTCGCGATGGCTACACCTTC	CASSVGSGRDGYTF
-	-	TRBV6-5	TRBJ1-5	TGTGCCAGCAGCCCCAAGGGGATTAGTCAGCCCCAGCATTTT	CASSPKGISQPQHF
TRBD1	-	TRBV5-1	TRBJ2-1	TGCGCCAGCAGCTTGGGGACAGGGGGCAATGAGCAGTTCTTC	CASSLGTGGNEQFF
-	-	TRBV10-3	TRBJ1-3	TGTGCCATCAGTGAAAGCTCTGGAAACACCATATATTTT	CAISESSGNTIYF
-	-	TRBV30	TRBJ1-2	TGTGCCTGGAGGGGGGCGTCCTATGGCTACACCTTC	CAWRGASYGYTF
-	-	TRBV30	TRBJ1-3	TGTGCCTGGAGTGTACTGGGCAGCGCTCGCGGAAACACCATATATTTT	CAWSVLGSARGNTIYF
-	-	TRBV4-1	TRBJ2-1	TGCGCCAGCAGCCTACTTTCCTCCTACAATGAGCAGTTCTTC	CASSLLSSYNEQFF
TRBD1	-	TRBV30	TRBJ1-5	TGTGCCTGGAGCGGACAGGGGAACGCGGCCGATCAGCCCCAGCATTTT	CAWSGQGNAADQPQHF
-	once	TRBV9	TRBJ2-3	TGTGCCAGCAGCGTAGGCGGGATCAACACAGATACGCAGTATTTT	CASSVGGINTDTQYF
TRBD2	few	TRBV10-3	TRBJ2-1	TGTGCCATCGGAGGACTAGCGGACAATGAGCAGTTCTTC	CAIGGLADNEQFF
-	-	TRBV18	TRBJ2-3	TGTGCCAGCTCACCACCCAGTGTCGCAGATACGCAGTATTTT	CASSPPSVADTQYF